This T cell receptor beta chain originates from a study of blood T cells in healthy people across ages. CDR1 and CDR2 (germline): ENHRY, SYGVKD. CDR3 length equals 14 residues. J lost 6 bases, V lost 1 base, and 6 bases had no gene match. Together with a sample-barcoded 5' primer, a J-beta primer mix was included in a second PCR lasting roughly 6 to 12 cycles. Tagging of each cDNA molecule was performed by a template-switch adaptor with 12 random nucleotides. MiXCR was run by TCRdb on the 5' RACE reads, yielding one entry per CDR3 protein. Here the sample spans around 800,000 distinct CDR3 sequences, about half being singletons. Details on this clonotype: What it binds is unknown.

Study-level results: Diversity figures derived from one million T cells were judged to underestimate the true value.

Each sample provided at least 6 micrograms of extracted total RNA. The J gene is TRBJ2-7, the V gene TRBV10-3, with 7 bases aligning to TRBD2. This TCR was sampled from a man older than 75 in good health. The material sequenced was blood. DNA for the CDR3: TGTGCCATCAGTGAGTTGGCGGGAGCGGGCGAGCAGTACTTC. Its translation: CAISELAGAGEQYF.